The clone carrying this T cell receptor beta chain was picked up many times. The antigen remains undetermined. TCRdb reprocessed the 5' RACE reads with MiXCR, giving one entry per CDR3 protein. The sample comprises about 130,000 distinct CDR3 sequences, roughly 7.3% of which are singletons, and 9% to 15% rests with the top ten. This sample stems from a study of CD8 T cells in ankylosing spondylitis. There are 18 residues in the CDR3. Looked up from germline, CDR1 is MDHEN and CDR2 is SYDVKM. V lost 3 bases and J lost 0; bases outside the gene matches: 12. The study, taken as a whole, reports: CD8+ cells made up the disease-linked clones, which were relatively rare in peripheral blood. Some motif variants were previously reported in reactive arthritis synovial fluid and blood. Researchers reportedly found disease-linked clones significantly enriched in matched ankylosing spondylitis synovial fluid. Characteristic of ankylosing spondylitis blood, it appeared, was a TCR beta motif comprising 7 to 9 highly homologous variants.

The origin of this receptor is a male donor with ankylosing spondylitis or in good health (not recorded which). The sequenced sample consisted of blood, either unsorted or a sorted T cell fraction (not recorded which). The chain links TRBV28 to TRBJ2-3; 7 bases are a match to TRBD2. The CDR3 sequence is CASSFGVASGSSTDTQYF. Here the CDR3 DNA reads TGTGCCAGCAGTTTCGGTGTCGCTAGCGGCTCTAGCACAGATACGCAGTATTTT.